The clone carrying this T cell receptor beta chain was found a few times. Its antigen remains unknown. The entry originates in a study of T-cell memory formation after mild COVID-19. Study-level points and caveats: CD4/CD8 balance characterized clones contracting day 15 to 85, and CD4+ skew characterized later expanders.

The 5'RACE method, run with constant-segment primers, produced TCR alpha and TCR beta cDNA libraries (carrying sample barcodes and UMIs). TCRdb itself ran the 5' RACE reads through MiXCR, one entry per CDR3 protein. The data contain hundreds of thousands of distinct CDR3 sequences, about a fifth of them seen just once; the ten biggest clones take up around 7.7%. The CDR3 extends over 13 amino acids. V was cut by 1 base and J by 6 bases, with 10 bases left in between. Per germline, CDR1 SEHNR and CDR2 FQNEAQ (reference sequence). Sequencing input: PBMCs or a T cell subset sorted from them (not recorded which). The chain uses TRBV7-9 and TRBJ2-7; D ambiguous. This receptor was taken from an adult woman who had mild COVID-19 (a few samples of this study predate the infection). Cell type and time point are not known. CDR3 sequence reads: CASSLDLSGEQYF. CDR3 sequence (DNA): TGTGCCAGCAGCTTAGATCTTTCGGGCGAGCAGTACTTC.